This T cell receptor beta chain is drawn from a study of cytomegalovirus exposure and HLA in healthy donors. General study points: Within a later analysis, the majority of CMV-associated TCR beta chains appeared HLA-restricted. In all likelihood, a cluster of highly shared sequence variants was a sequencing artifact. One variant, a missense change in DCLRE1C, was linked in a later analysis to TCR beta V- and J-gene trimming. Roughly uniform sequencing depth across donors was assumed, possibly incorrectly.

With 2 bases removed from V and 6 bases from J, the gap between germline ends came to 13 bases. CDR3 length: 14 residues. In germline, CDR1 is KGHSH, CDR2 LQKENI. Primers included in the PCR were 60 Vbeta and 13 Jbeta primers. The assay was immunoSEQ multiplex PCR, and TCRdb's table has in-frame clones only and misses some. The data hold 200,000 or so clones, with roughly 83% observed a single time. Of note for this clone: As yet, its antigen is unknown.

The sequenced material came from PBMCs. The chain recombines TRBV18 with TRBJ1-2; maybe TRBD1 (5 bases). This receptor was taken from a boy aged 5-17 years in good health and CMV-seronegative. CDR3 amino acids: CASSPSQGGDGYTF. DNA of the CDR3: TGTGCCAGCTCACCAAGCCAGGGAGGAGATGGCTACACCTTC.